This T cell receptor beta chain was identified in a study of cytomegalovirus exposure and HLA in healthy donors. Study-wide results and limits: The study recorded about 150 TCR beta chains that were cytomegalovirus-associated. Roughly uniform depth of sequencing across donors was assumed in presence/absence analyses. Among immune exposure information, only CMV serostatus was available.

Comments on this clone: Its antigen is not identified.

Researchers ran the PCR with 60 Vbeta and 13 Jbeta primers. Sequencing was performed with immunoSEQ multiplex PCR; in TCRdb, only in-frame clones are kept and a portion is missing. The sample contains some 95,000 clones, about 76% of which appear only once. Per germline, CDR1 LNHDA and CDR2 SQIVND (reference sequence). The CDR3 length is 14 residues. Trimming removed 6 bases at V and 4 bases at J, with 12 bases between. The sequence came from a woman between 40 and 50 years old in good health and CMV-seronegative. The sequencing input was PBMCs. This sequence joins TRBV19 and TRBJ2-2; D not certain. CDR3 in DNA: TGTGCCAGTAGAGCGCCGTCCTTCACCGGGGAGCTGTTTTTT. Translation: CASRAPSFTGELFF. Full variable domain (rest looked up from reference TRBV19 and TRBJ2-2): DGGITQSPKYLFRKEGQNVTLSCEQNLNHDAMYWYRQDPGQGLRLIYYSQIVNDFQKGDIAEGYSVSREKKESFPLTVTSAQKNPTAFYLCASRAPSFTGELFFGEGSRLTVL.